These 27 T cell receptor beta chains were all obtained from the same sample, sequenced in a study of radiation and T cells in renal cell carcinoma. Indicated treatment: 15 Gy SBRT to primary tumor, nephrectomy 4 weeks later. Clones were read by immunoSEQ multiplex PCR, and TCRdb kept only the in-frame ones, dropping some. The sample yields under 20,000 clones, roughly two thirds seen once. Sequenced material: tumor tissue, taken from a patient whose treatment included radiotherapy and nephrectomy. These receptors all stem from a woman in her 70s with renal cell carcinoma.

Judged by abundance, this clone is medium-sized. The rearrangement links TRBV13 to TRBJ2-5, with D perhaps matching TRBD2 (6 bases). The CDR3 is made up of 12 amino acids. With 7 bases removed from V and 5 bases from J, the gap between germline ends came to 11 bases. Germline CDR1 and CDR2: PRHDT and FYEKMQ (reference sequence). CDR3 sequence (DNA): TGTGCCAGCACCCTTGGGGGGGAGACCCAGTACTTC. Encoded protein: CASTLGGETQYF. Full variable domain (rest looked up from reference TRBV13 and TRBJ2-5): AAGVIQSPRHLIKEKRETATLKCYPIPRHDTVYWYQQGPGQDPQFLISFYEKMQSDKGSIPDRFSAQQFSDYHSELNMSSLELGDSALYFCASTLGGETQYFGPGTRLLVL.

The chain has TRBV27 and TRBJ1-6, with D maybe TRBD1 (5 bases). Germline CDR1 is MNHEY and CDR2 is SMNVEV (reference sequence). This CDR3 has 14 residues. Trimming shortened V by 5 bases and J by 10 bases, and 15 bases separated the two germline ends. CDR3 DNA sequence: TGTGCCAGCAGTGTCGGGACCGAGAGGTCACCCCTCCACTTT. As protein: CASSVGTERSPLHF.

This clone was observed a few times. The chain carries TRBV2 and TRBJ1-5; 10 bases line up with TRBD1. The CDR3 runs to 15 residues. Germline V gene lookup returns CDR1 SNHLY and CDR2 FYNNEI. After removal of 6 bases from V and 6 bases from J, the junction contained 8 bases not matched to a gene. CDR3 DNA: TGTGCCAGCAGCCAGGACAGGGGGTACGGTCAGCCCCAGCATTTT. Protein: CASSQDRGYGQPQHF.

The rearrangement links TRBV5-4 to TRBJ2-3, with D maybe TRBD2 (7 bases). The germline V gene encodes CDR1 SGHNT and CDR2 YYREEE (reference sequence). The CDR3 has 15 residues. V was shortened by 4 bases and J by 0 bases, with 12 bases between the two germline ends. The CDR3, as DNA: TGTGCCAGCAGCCGGGGGGCTATTAGCACAGATACGCAGTATTTT. It translates to CASSRGAISTDTQYF.

The chain couples TRBV7-2 to TRBJ1-5, with D unresolved. The germline gives CDR1 SGHTA, CDR2 FQGNSA. Trimming shortened V by 6 bases and J by 5 bases, and 11 bases separated the two germline ends. CDR3 size: 13 residues. The CDR3 loop reads CASRRDWDQPQHF. CDR3 nucleotide sequence: TGTGCCAGCAGGAGAGACTGGGATCAGCCCCAGCATTTT.

The chain carries TRBV5-1 and TRBJ2-3, with 11 bases that match TRBD2. CDR3 length equals 14 residues. The junction had 3 bases not matched to a gene; V was cut back by 4 bases and J by 5 bases. Germline assignment: CDR1 SGHRS and CDR2 YFSETQ. In nucleotides, the CDR3 is TGCGCCAGCAGCCCGGGGACTAGCGGAGATACGCAGTATTTT. Translated, it gives CASSPGTSGDTQYF.

This clone appeared a few times. The V and J genes are TRBV19 and TRBJ1-1; the match to TRBD1 covers 7 bases. The CDR3 has 14 amino acids. The ends lost 6 bases at V and 9 bases at J; junction bases unmatched: 13. The germline V gene encodes CDR1 LNHDA and CDR2 SQIVND (reference sequence). CDR3 coding DNA: TGTGCCAGTAGCAAGGACAGGCTGGCGAAACAAGCTTTCTTT. It is translated as CASSKDRLAKQAFF. Based on the CDR3 plus reference TRBV19 and TRBJ1-1, the full variable domain is DGGITQSPKYLFRKEGQNVTLSCEQNLNHDAMYWYRQDPGQGLRLIYYSQIVNDFQKGDIAEGYSVSREKKESFPLTVTSAQKNPTAFYLCASSKDRLAKQAFFGQGTRLTVV.

The chain combines TRBV15 with TRBJ1-5, with 7 bases identical to TRBD1. Germline CDR1 and CDR2: LNHNV and YYDKDF (reference sequence). The CDR3 covers 17 residues. The V gene end was trimmed by 1 base and the J gene end by 0 bases; junction bases not matched to a gene: 6. This chain's CDR3 is CATSRARTGNSNQPQHF. CDR3 DNA: TGTGCCACCAGCAGAGCCCGGACAGGTAATAGCAATCAGCCCCAGCATTTT.

This sequence joins TRBV7-3 and TRBJ2-7; 7 nucleotides match TRBD2. CDR1 is SGHTA and CDR2 is FQGTGA in the germline V gene. Trimming removed 5 bases from V and 10 bases from J; junction bases left unmatched: 20. This CDR3 has 16 amino acids. In DNA form, the CDR3 reads TGTGCCAGCAGCCAGGGATTATTCGGGGGGATTCAGATCCAGTACTTC. Protein product: CASSQGLFGGIQIQYF. Full variable domain (remainder filled in from reference TRBV7-3 and TRBJ2-7): GAGVSQTPSNKVTEKGKYVELRCDPISGHTALYWYRQSLGQGPEFLIYFQGTGAADDSGLPNDRFFAVRPEGSVSTLKIQRTERGDSAVYLCASSQGLFGGIQIQYFGPGTRLTVT.

This chain uses TRBV2 with TRBJ2-2; a weak D match, TRBD1 (5 bases). Germline V gene lookup returns CDR1 SNHLY and CDR2 FYNNEI. The CDR3 spans 15 residues. V was pared by 4 bases and J by 1 base, with 10 bases between. CDR3 in amino acids: CASSVLGLNTGELFF. The CDR3 coding sequence is TGTGCCAGCAGTGTCCTGGGGCTGAACACCGGGGAGCTGTTTTTT.

The J gene is TRBJ2-2, the V gene TRBV7-2; 10 nucleotides line up with TRBD2. CDR3 length: 14 residues. Per germline, CDR1 SGHTA and CDR2 FQGNSA. V dropped 8 bases and J dropped 7; count of bases not matched to a gene: 7. Written as DNA, the CDR3 is TGTGCCAGCGGGACTAGCGTTATAGGCGGGGAGCTGTTTTTT. It translates to CASGTSVIGGELFF. Together with reference TRBV7-2 and TRBJ2-2, the CDR3 gives the full variable domain: GAGVSQSPSNKVTEKGKDVELRCDPISGHTALYWYRQSLGQGLEFLIYFQGNSAPDKSGLPSDRFSAERTGGSVSTLTIQRTQQEDSAVYLCASGTSVIGGELFFGEGSRLTVL.

V and J are TRBV7-2 and TRBJ2-4, with 12 bases that match TRBD2. Per the germline V gene, CDR1 is SGHTA and CDR2 is FQGNSA. CDR3 size: 16 residues. V was clipped by 2 bases and J by 9 bases; unmatched bases: 8. The CDR3 protein is CASSLSSGGAGGIQYF. The CDR3 DNA sequence: TGTGCCAGCAGCTTATCTAGCGGGGGGGCAGGTGGCATTCAGTACTTC.

This clone came up a few times. Different DNA sequences within this sample yield the same CDR3. The rearrangement links TRBV11-3 to TRBJ1-3; 9 nucleotides agree with TRBD1. Trimming took 5 bases from V and 2 from J; bases not matched to a gene: 4. The CDR3 sequence is 15 residues long. Germline loops: CDR1 SGHNT, CDR2 YENEEA. Here the CDR3 DNA reads TGTGCCAGCAGCCCCGGACAGGGGCCTGGAAACACCATATATTTT. This encodes CASSPGQGPGNTIYF. The variable domain in full, with the rest retrieved from reference TRBV11-3 and TRBJ1-3, is EAGVVQSPRYKIIEKKQPVAFWCNPISGHNTLYWYLQNLGQGPELLIRYENEEAVDDSQLPKDRFSAERLKGVDSTLKIQPAELGDSAVYLCASSPGQGPGNTIYFGEGSWLTVV.

The chain uses TRBV5-1 and TRBJ2-5; D gene unclear. The assigned J gene may be wrong: the sequence end matches TRBJ2-7 better. Germline CDR1 SGHRS, CDR2 YFSETQ. The CDR3 is 13 amino acids. CDR3 nucleotide sequence: TGCGCCAGCAGCTTAAGGCCGTCCTACGAGCAGTACTTC. This encodes CASSLRPSYEQYF.

This CDR3 reads CASSSPWQYTEAFF. The CDR3, as DNA: TGTGCCAGCAGCTCACCCTGGCAGTACACTGAAGCTTTCTTT. This chain uses TRBV7-2 with TRBJ1-1; no clear D. Germline CDR1 SGHTA, CDR2 FQGNSA. The CDR3 runs 14 residues. Trimming left V 4 bases short and J 3 bases short, with 12 bases between.

A few counts support this clone. The chain links TRBV6-6 to TRBJ1-1; a possible D gene is TRBD1 (5 bases). This CDR3 comprises 12 residues. Per germline, CDR1 MNHNY and CDR2 SVGAGI (reference sequence). V was trimmed by 7 bases and J by 5 bases, leaving 11 bases between them. CDR3 region: CASIGATTEAFF. Written as DNA, the CDR3 is TGTGCCAGCATAGGGGCGACAACTGAAGCTTTCTTT.

V gene TRBV9 combines with J gene TRBJ1-2; no clear D gene. The CDR3 loop spans 11 amino acids. Germline V gene lookup returns CDR1 SGDLS and CDR2 YYNGEE. Trimming cost V 5 bases and J 7 bases, with 9 bases left between them. The CDR3 DNA follows: TGTGCCAGCAGGTTCCCCGGTGGCTACACCTTC. Translated, it gives CASRFPGGYTF.

The J gene is TRBJ2-1, the V gene TRBV7-2; possibly TRBD1 or TRBD2 for D (7 bases each). The length of the CDR3 is 15 residues. Germline values: CDR1 SGHTA, CDR2 FQGNSA. V gave up 5 bases and J gave up 9 bases, with 20 bases separating them. The CDR3 region has the DNA TGTGCCAGCAGCCGACCTCAGGGGGGGGACGGTGAGCAGTTCTTC. The encoded protein is CASSRPQGGDGEQFF. Full variable domain (remainder filled in from reference TRBV7-2 and TRBJ2-1): GAGVSQSPSNKVTEKGKDVELRCDPISGHTALYWYRQSLGQGLEFLIYFQGNSAPDKSGLPSDRFSAERTGGSVSTLTIQRTQQEDSAVYLCASSRPQGGDGEQFFGPGTRLTVL.

The chain combines TRBV6-5 with TRBJ1-6; unclear D gene. Per germline, CDR1 MNHEY and CDR2 SVGAGI. This CDR3 has 14 amino acids. Trimming pared 6 bases from V and 8 bases from J, leaving 14 bases between. The CDR3 loop reads CASRRSRADSPLHF. CDR3 DNA: TGTGCCAGCAGACGCTCGAGGGCTGATTCACCCCTCCACTTT.

This clone has a handful of counts. The genes are TRBV28 and TRBJ2-1; D is unresolved. CDR1 is MDHEN and CDR2 is SYDVKM in the germline V gene. The CDR3 spans 12 residues. With 4 bases removed from V and 8 bases from J, the gap between germline ends came to 9 bases. The CDR3: CASSSDRDEQFF. CDR3 nucleotides: TGTGCCAGCAGTTCCGACCGAGATGAGCAGTTCTTC.

CDR3 amino acids: CASRPTWDRAGGGELFF. CDR3 in DNA: TGTGCCAGCCGCCCTACGTGGGACAGGGCTGGGGGCGGGGAGCTGTTTTTT. The chain employs TRBV5-5 and TRBJ2-2, with TRBD1 identical over 9 bases. The CDR3 is 17 residues long. The V gene end was trimmed by 7 bases and the J gene end by 7 bases; junction bases not matched to a gene: 17. Germline V CDR1 and CDR2: SGHKS, YYEKEE (reference sequence).

The chain combines TRBV7-2 with TRBJ1-3, with D unresolved. The germline V and J ends were trimmed by 3 bases and 1 base, with 10 bases remaining between them. This CDR3 is built from 15 residues. Germline V gene sequence: CDR1 SGHTA, CDR2 FQGNSA. The CDR3 bases are TGTGCCAGCAGCTTGGCTGGTCAATCTGGAAACACCATATATTTT. It codes for CASSLAGQSGNTIYF.

CDR3 in DNA: TGTGCCAGCAGCTCCCACGATCAGGGGGGCTCTAGTTCACCCCTCCACTTT. It translates to CASSSHDQGGSSSPLHF. The chain is built from TRBV11-1 and TRBJ1-6; 7 positions match TRBD1. Germline V gene data show CDR1 as SGHAT and CDR2 as FQDESV (reference sequence). V shed 4 bases, J shed 9 bases, and the junction held 15 bases outside the gene matches. This CDR3 comprises 17 residues. The full variable domain, its missing parts supplied by reference TRBV11-1 and TRBJ1-6, is EAEVAQSPRYKITEKSQAVAFWCDPISGHATLYWYRQILGQGPELLVQFQDESVVDDSQLPKDRFSAERLKGVDSTLKIQPAELGDSAMYLCASSSHDQGGSSSPLHFGNGTRLTVT.

This clone was counted once. CDR3 residues: CASSESGGTTYEQYF. In DNA form, the CDR3 reads TGCGCCAGCAGCGAGAGCGGGGGGACCACCTACGAGCAGTACTTC. The chain is built from TRBV5-1 and TRBJ2-7; 9 nucleotides align to TRBD2. This CDR3 contains 15 residues. V shed 4 bases, J shed 2 bases, and the junction held 7 bases outside the gene matches. Germline V CDR1 and CDR2: SGHRS, YFSETQ.

A few counts support this clone. The chain joins TRBV27 to TRBJ2-1; 9 positions match TRBD1. This CDR3 comprises 15 residues. The germline CDR1 and CDR2 sequences are MNHEY and SMNVEV (reference sequence). J gave up 2 bases and V 5 bases, and 4 bases lay outside the gene matches. CDR3 sequence: CASSPTGGPYNEQFF. CDR3 bases: TGTGCCAGCAGTCCCACAGGGGGCCCCTACAATGAGCAGTTCTTC.

CDR3 amino acids: CASLGSGGAMWTGELFF. In DNA form, the CDR3 reads TGCGCCAGCCTAGGTAGCGGGGGGGCCATGTGGACCGGGGAGCTGTTTTTT. The chain recombines TRBV10-2 with TRBJ2-2; 11 bases are shared with TRBD2. Unmatched junction bases numbered 13, after V lost 8 bases and J lost 5 bases. This CDR3 has 17 residues. From germline, CDR1 is WSHSY and CDR2 SAAADI.

This clone has a single count. The genes are TRBV5-1 and TRBJ2-3, with D unclear. The CDR3 has 13 amino acids. CDR1 is SGHRS and CDR2 is YFSETQ in the germline V gene. V was cut by 2 bases and J by 6 bases, with 10 bases left in between. CDR3 in DNA: TGCGCCAGCAGCTTTGGTTATTCGGATACGCAGTATTTT. This encodes CASSFGYSDTQYF.